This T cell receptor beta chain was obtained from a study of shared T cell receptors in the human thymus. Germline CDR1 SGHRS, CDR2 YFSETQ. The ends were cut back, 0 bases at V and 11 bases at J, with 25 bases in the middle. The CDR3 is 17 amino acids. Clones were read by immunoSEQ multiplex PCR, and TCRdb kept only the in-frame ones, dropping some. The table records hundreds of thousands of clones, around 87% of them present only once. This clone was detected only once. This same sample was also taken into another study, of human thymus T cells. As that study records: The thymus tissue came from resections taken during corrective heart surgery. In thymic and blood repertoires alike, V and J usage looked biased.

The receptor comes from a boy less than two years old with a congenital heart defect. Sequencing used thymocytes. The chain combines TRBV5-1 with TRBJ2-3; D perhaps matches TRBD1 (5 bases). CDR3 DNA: TGCGCCAGCAGCTTGGCCGAGGCTCGGGCATGGGGCTGGGAGCAGTATTTT. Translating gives CASSLAEARAWGWEQYF.